The clone carrying this T cell receptor (beta chain) occurred a few times. Its matching antigen is unknown. Built from TCR beta cDNA, the libraries had unique molecular identifiers in them. TCRdb redid the calling of the PCR reads with MiXCR, one entry per CDR3 protein. The table shows roughly 400,000 distinct CDR3 sequences, with 35% to 45% occurring only once. The data originate from a study of post-analysis software for immune sequencing data. Whole-study results and caveats: Controls had lower frequencies than patients of a few TRBV segments, which included TRBV5-6, TRBV5-1 and TRBV20-1.

The V end was cut by 3 bases, the J end by 4 bases, with 13 bases between. From germline, CDR1 is DFQATT and CDR2 SNEGSKA (reference sequence). The CDR3 covers 14 residues. Material: blood. The TCR comes from a girl aged 2 to 10 with multiple sclerosis. The rearrangement uses TRBV20-1 and TRBJ1-5; no clear D. The CDR3 protein is CSARWSTSNQPQHF. CDR3 DNA sequence: TGCAGTGCTAGGTGGTCTACATCGAATCAGCCCCAGCATTTT.